This entry describes one TCR beta chain. Its target is not known. This record belongs to a study of response to subunit inactivated influenza vaccine. Whole-study results and caveats: It was the authors' suggestion that each seasonal influenza vaccination recruits few new T cells.

Each CDR3 protein is one row after TCRdb ran MiXCR on the RT-PCR reads. The sample consists of approximately 530,000 distinct CDR3 sequences, 7.5% to 8.5% of them appearing once. Trimming took 0 bases from V and 2 from J, leaving 6 bases between them. The CDR3 has 14 amino acids. Germline assignment: CDR1 SGHAT and CDR2 FQNNGV. The sequence was collected from a man in his fifties or sixties who received an inactivated influenza vaccine. This chain joins TRBV11-2 and TRBJ2-3; D remains ambiguous. The specimen comprised PBMCs from blood, sampled roughly 24 months after vaccination. CDR3 loop: CASSLEQITDTQYF. CDR3 nucleotides: TGTGCCAGCAGCTTAGAACAAATCACAGATACGCAGTATTTT.